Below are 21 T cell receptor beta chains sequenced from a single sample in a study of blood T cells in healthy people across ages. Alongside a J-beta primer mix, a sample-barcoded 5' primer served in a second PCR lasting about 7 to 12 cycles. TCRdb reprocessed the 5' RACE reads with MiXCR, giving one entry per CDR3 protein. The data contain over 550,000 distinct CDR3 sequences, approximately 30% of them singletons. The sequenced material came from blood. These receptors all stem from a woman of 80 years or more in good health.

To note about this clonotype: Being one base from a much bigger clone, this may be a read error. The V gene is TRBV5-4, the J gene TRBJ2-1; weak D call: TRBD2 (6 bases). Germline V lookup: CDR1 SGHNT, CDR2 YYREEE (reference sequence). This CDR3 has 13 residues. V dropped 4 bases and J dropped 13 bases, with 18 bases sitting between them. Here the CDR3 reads CASSPLPRETQFF. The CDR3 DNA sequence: TGTGCCAGCAGCCCTCTACCCCGGGAGACCCAGTTCTTC.

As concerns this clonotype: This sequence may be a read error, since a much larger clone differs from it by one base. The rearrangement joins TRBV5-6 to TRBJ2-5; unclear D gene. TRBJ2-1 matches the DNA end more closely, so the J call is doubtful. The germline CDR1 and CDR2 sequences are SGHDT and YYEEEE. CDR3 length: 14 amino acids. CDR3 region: CASSKLNSQETQFF. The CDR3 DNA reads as TGTGCCAGCAGTAAGCTGAACAGCCAAGAGACCCAGTTCTTC.

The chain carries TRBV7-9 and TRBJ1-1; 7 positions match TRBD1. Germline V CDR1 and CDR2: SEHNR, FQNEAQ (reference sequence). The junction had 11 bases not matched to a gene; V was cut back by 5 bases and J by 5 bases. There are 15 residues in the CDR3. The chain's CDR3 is CASSPPGTEATEAFF. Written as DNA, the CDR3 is TGTGCCAGCAGCCCCCCCGGGACAGAAGCTACTGAAGCTTTCTTT.

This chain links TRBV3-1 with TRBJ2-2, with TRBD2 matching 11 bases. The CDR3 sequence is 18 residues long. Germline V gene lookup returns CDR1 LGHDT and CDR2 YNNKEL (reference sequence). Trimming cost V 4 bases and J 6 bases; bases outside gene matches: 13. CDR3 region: CASSRTALAGAHSGELFF. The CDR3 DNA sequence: TGTGCCAGCAGCCGGACGGCACTAGCGGGGGCCCATTCCGGGGAGCTGTTTTTT.

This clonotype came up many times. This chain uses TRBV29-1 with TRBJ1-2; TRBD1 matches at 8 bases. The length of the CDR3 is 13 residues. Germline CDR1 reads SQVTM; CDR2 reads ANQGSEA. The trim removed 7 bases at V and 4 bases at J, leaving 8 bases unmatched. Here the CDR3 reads CSARTGISYGYTF. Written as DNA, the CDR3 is TGCAGCGCCCGGACAGGGATAAGCTATGGCTACACCTTC.

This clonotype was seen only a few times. CDR3 loop: CASSFTHGNQPQHF. As DNA, the CDR3 is TGTGCCAGCAGCTTTACACATGGCAATCAGCCCCAGCATTTT. The chain joins TRBV7-2 to TRBJ1-5; the D is unclear. Trimming removed 3 bases from V and 2 bases from J, with 8 bases in between. CDR3 length: 14 amino acids. From germline, CDR1 is SGHTA and CDR2 FQGNSA. The whole variable domain, filled in from reference TRBV7-2 and TRBJ1-5, reads GAGVSQSPSNKVTEKGKDVELRCDPISGHTALYWYRQSLGQGLEFLIYFQGNSAPDKSGLPSDRFSAERTGGSVSTLTIQRTQQEDSAVYLCASSFTHGNQPQHFGDGTRLSIL.

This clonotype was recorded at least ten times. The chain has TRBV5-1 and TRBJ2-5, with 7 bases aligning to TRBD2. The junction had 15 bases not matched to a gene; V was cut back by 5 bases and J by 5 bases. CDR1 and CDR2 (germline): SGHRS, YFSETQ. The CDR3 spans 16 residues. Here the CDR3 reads CASRVSGVPMTETQYF. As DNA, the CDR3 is TGCGCCAGCAGGGTCAGCGGGGTACCGATGACGGAGACCCAGTACTTC.

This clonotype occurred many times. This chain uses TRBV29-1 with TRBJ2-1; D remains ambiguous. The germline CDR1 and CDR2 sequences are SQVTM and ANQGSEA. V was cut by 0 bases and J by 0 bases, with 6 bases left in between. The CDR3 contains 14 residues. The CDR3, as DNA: TGCAGCGTTGAAGAACATCACTCCTACAATGAGCAGTTCTTC. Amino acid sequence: CSVEEHHSYNEQFF.

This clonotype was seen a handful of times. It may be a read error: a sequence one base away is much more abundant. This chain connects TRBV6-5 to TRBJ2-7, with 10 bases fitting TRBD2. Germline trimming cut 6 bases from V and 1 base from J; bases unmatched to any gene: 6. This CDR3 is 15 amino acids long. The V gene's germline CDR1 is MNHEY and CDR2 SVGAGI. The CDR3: CASRPWTSGSYEQYF. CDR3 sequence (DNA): TGTGCCAGCAGGCCCTGGACTAGCGGTTCCTACGAGCAGTACTTC.

This CDR3 is CASSPRTDSTEAFF. The CDR3 DNA reads TGTGCCAGCAGCCCCCGGACAGACTCCACTGAAGCTTTCTTT. This chain links TRBV9 with TRBJ1-1, with a weak D call TRBD1 (6 bases). With 4 bases removed from V and 4 bases from J, the gap between germline ends came to 14 bases. The CDR3 totals 14 residues. Germline V gene lookup returns CDR1 SGDLS and CDR2 YYNGEE. Full variable domain (outside the CDR3, taken from reference TRBV9 and TRBJ1-1): DSGVTQTPKHLITATGQRVTLRCSPRSGDLSVYWYQQSLDQGLQFLIQYYNGEERAKGNILERFSAQQFPDLHSELNLSSLELGDSALYFCASSPRTDSTEAFFGQGTRLTVV.

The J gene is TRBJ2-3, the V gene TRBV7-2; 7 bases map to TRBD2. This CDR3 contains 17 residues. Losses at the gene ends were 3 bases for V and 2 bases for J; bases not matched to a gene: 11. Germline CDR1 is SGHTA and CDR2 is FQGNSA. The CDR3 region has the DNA TGTGCCAGCAGCTTGGCCTTGGGGGGACTACCCACAGATACGCAGTATTTT. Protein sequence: CASSLALGGLPTDTQYF.

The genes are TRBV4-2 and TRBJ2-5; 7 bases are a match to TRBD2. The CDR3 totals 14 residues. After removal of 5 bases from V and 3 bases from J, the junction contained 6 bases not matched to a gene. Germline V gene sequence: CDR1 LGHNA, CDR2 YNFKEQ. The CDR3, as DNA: TGTGCCAGCAGCTCCCTAGGACTAGAAGAGACCCAGTACTTC. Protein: CASSSLGLEETQYF.

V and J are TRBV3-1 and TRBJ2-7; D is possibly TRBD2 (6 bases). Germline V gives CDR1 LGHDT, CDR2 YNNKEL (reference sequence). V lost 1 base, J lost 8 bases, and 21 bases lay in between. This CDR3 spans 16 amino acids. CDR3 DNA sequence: TGTGCCAGCAGCCAAGGTAATAGCGGATCCTACAATAAGCAGTACTTC. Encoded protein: CASSQGNSGSYNKQYF.

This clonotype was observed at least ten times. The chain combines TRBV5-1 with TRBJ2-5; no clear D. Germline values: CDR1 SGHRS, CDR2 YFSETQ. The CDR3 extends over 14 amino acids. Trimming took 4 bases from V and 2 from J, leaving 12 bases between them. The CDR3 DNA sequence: TGCGCCAGCAGCGCAGTGGTGGGGCAAGAGACCCAGTACTTC. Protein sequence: CASSAVVGQETQYF. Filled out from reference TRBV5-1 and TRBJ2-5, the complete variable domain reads KAGVTQTPRYLIKTRGQQVTLSCSPISGHRSVSWYQQTPGQGLQFLFEYFSETQRNKGNFPGRFSGRQFSNSRSEMNVSTLELGDSALYLCASSAVVGQETQYFGPGTRLLVL.

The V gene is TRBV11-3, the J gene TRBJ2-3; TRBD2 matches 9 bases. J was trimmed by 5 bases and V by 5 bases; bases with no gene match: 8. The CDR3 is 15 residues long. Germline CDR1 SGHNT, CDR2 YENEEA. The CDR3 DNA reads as TGTGCCAGCAGCCGTGGGGGACTAGCACGAGATACGCAGTATTTT. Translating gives CASSRGGLARDTQYF.

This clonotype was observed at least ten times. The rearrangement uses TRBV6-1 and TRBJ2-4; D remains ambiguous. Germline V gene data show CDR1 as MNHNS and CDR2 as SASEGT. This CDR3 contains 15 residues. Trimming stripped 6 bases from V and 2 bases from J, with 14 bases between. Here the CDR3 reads CASSLGPESKNIQYF. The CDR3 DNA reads TGTGCCAGCAGCCTTGGACCGGAATCCAAAAACATTCAGTACTTC.

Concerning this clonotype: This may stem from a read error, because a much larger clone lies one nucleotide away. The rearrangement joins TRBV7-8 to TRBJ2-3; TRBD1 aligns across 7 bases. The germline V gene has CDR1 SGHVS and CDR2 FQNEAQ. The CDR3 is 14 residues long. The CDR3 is CVSLGGPSTDTQYF. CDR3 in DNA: TGTGTCAGCTTAGGGGGCCCTAGCACAGATACGCAGTATTTT.

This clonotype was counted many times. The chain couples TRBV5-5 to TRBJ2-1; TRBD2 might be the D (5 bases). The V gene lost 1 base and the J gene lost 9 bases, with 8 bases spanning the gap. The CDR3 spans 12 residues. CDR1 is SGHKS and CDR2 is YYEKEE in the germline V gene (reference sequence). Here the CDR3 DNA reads TGTGCCAGCAGCTTGATCCGGGGTGAGCAGTTCTTC. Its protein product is CASSLIRGEQFF. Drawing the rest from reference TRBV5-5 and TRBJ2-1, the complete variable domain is DAGVTQSPTHLIKTRGQQVTLRCSPISGHKSVSWYQQVLGQGPQFIFQYYEKEERGRGNFPDRFSARQFPNYSSELNVNALLLGDSALYLCASSLIRGEQFFGPGTRLTVL.

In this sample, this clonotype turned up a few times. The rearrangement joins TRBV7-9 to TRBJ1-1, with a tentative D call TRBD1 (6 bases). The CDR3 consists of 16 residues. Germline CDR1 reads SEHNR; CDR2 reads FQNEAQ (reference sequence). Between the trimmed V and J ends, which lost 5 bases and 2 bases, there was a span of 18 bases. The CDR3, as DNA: TGTGCCAGCAGCGGTCCCAAAGGGGGACTCAACACTGAAGCTTTCTTT. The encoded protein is CASSGPKGGLNTEAFF. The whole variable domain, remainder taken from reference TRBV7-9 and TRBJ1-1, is DTGVSQNPRHKITKRGQNVTFRCDPISEHNRLYWYRQTLGQGPEFLTYFQNEAQLEKSRLLSDRFSAERPKGSFSTLEIQRTEQGDSAMYLCASSGPKGGLNTEAFFGQGTRLTVV.

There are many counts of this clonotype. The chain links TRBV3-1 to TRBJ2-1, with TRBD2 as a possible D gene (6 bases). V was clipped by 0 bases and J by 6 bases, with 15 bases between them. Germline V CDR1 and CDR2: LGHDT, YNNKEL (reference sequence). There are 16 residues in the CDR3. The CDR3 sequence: CASSQEPGLRSNEQFF. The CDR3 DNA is TGTGCCAGCAGCCAAGAACCGGGACTCCGGAGCAATGAGCAGTTCTTC.

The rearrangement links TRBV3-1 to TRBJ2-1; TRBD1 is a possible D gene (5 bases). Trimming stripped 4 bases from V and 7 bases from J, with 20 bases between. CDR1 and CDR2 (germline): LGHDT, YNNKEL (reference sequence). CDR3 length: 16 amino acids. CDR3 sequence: CASSPLAGRVWNEQFF. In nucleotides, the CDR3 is TGTGCCAGCAGCCCCCTGGCCGGCAGGGTGTGGAATGAGCAGTTCTTC.